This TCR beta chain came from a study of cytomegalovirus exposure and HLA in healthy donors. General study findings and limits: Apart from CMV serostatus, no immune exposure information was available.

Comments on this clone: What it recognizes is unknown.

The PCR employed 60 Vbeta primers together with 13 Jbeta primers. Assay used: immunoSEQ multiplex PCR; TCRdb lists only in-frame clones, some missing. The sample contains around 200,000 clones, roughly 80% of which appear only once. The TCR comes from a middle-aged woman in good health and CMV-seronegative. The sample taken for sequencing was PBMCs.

The CDR3 nucleotides are TGTGCCAGCAGCCCCGGCCAGGGGGACTACGAGCAGTACTTC. Its protein is CASSPGQGDYEQYF. This chain joins TRBV7-9 and TRBJ2-7; 7 nucleotides align to TRBD1. Germline CDR1 and CDR2: SEHNR and FQNEAQ (reference sequence). V dropped 5 bases and J dropped 3; count of bases not matched to a gene: 7. The CDR3 totals 14 residues.